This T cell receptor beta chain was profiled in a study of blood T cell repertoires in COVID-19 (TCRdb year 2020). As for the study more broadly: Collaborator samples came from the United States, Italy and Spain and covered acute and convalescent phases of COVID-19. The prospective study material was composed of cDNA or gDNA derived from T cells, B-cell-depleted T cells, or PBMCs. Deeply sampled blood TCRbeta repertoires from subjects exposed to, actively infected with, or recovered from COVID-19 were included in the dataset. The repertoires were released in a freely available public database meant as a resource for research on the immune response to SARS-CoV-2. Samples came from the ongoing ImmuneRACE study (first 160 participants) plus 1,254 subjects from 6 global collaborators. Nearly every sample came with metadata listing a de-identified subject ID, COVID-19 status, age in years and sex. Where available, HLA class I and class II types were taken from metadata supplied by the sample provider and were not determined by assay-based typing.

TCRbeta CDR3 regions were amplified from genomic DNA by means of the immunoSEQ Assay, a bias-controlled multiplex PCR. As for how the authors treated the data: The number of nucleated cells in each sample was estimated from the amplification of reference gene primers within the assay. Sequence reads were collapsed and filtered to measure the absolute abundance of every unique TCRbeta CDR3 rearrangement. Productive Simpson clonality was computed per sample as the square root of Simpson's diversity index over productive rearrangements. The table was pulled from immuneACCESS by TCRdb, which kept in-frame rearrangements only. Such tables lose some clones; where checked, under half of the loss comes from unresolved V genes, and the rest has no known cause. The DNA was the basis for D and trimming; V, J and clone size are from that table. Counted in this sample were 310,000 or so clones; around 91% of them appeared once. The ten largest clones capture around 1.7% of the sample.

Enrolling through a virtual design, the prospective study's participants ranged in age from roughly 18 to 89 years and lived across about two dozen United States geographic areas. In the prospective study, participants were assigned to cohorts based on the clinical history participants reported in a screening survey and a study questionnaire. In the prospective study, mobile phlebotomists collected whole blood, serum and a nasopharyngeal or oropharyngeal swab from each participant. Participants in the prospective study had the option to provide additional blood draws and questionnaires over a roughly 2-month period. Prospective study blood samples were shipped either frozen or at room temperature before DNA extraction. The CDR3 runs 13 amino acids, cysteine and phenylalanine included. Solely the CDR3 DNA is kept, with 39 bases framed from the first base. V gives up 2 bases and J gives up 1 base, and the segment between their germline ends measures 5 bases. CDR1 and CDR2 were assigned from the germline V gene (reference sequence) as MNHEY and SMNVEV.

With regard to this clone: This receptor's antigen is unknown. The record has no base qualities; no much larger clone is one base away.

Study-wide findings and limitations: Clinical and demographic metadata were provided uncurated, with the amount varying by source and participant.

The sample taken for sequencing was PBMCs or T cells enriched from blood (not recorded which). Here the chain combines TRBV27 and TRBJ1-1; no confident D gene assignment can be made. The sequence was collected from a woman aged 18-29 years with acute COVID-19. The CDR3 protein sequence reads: CASSLNRNTEAFF. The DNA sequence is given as TGTGCCAGCAGTTTAAATAGGAACACTGAAGCTTTCTTT.